This is a list of T cell receptor beta chains from one sample in a study of blood T cell repertoires in COVID-19. Sequenced by immunoSEQ multiplex PCR; TCRdb stores in-frame clones only, minus some. The profile shows 110,000 or so clones, more than 80% of them singletons. The sample taken for sequencing was peripheral blood. These receptors were obtained from a woman between 55 and 75 years old with COVID-19, enrolled during active disease. Each CDR3 is given with its conserved first and last residue. The D gene is left open where the match is weak. Size values are once, few and many counts, or a class for expanded clones, and some rows have none.

CDR3nt: TGTGCCTGGAGTGTACGGGGGAAAGGAGCACAGAACACTGAAGCTTTCTTT
CDR3aa: CAWSVRGKGAQNTEAFF
j_gene: TRBJ1-1
v_gene: TRBV30
d_gene: -
abundance: -

CDR3nt: TGTGCCAGCAGTGACGAACCGGGACACCGTTCGAGCTCTGGAAACACCATATATTTT
CDR3aa: CASSDEPGHRSSSGNTIYF
j_gene: TRBJ1-3
v_gene: TRBV6-2/TRBV6-3
d_gene: -
abundance: -

CDR3nt: TGTGCCAGCAGCGACCGGACTAGCCCTAGCACAGATACGCAGTATTTT
CDR3aa: CASSDRTSPSTDTQYF
j_gene: TRBJ2-3
v_gene: TRBV9
d_gene: TRBD2
abundance: -

CDR3nt: TGTGCCAGCAGCCTCGGGGGGACTCAGCCCCAGCATTTT
CDR3aa: CASSLGGTQPQHF
j_gene: TRBJ1-5
v_gene: TRBV7-8
d_gene: -
abundance: -

CDR3nt: TGTGCCAGCAAGGGCTTGGGGGGGGGCAATCAGCCCCAGCATTTT
CDR3aa: CASKGLGGGNQPQHF
j_gene: TRBJ1-5
v_gene: TRBV6-5
d_gene: -
abundance: -

CDR3nt: TGTGCCAGTAATTTGGGGGGGGCCGTGGCCGGATATGGCTACACCTTC
CDR3aa: CASNLGGAVAGYGYTF
j_gene: TRBJ1-2
v_gene: TRBV19
d_gene: -
abundance: -

CDR3nt: TGTGCCAGTAGTATAGACCCCGGGCAGGGGGCGGATGGCTACACCTTC
CDR3aa: CASSIDPGQGADGYTF
j_gene: TRBJ1-2
v_gene: TRBV19
d_gene: TRBD1
abundance: -

CDR3nt: TGTGCCAGCACCGGACTTCGGGAGAATCAGCCCCAGCATTTT
CDR3aa: CASTGLRENQPQHF
j_gene: TRBJ1-5
v_gene: TRBV21-1
d_gene: -
abundance: few

CDR3nt: TGTGCCAGCCGTTCATCGGGGGTAACGAACACTGAAGCTTTCTTT
CDR3aa: CASRSSGVTNTEAFF
j_gene: TRBJ1-1
v_gene: TRBV7-9
d_gene: -
abundance: -

CDR3nt: TGTGCCAGCCTCAGGGAGGGGAACACTGAAGCTTTCTTT
CDR3aa: CASLREGNTEAFF
j_gene: TRBJ1-1
v_gene: TRBV27
d_gene: -
abundance: few

CDR3nt: TGTGCCACCAGCAGAGATTTCTCAGGGGTTAATTCACCCCTCCACTTT
CDR3aa: CATSRDFSGVNSPLHF
j_gene: TRBJ1-6
v_gene: TRBV15
d_gene: -
abundance: -

CDR3nt: TGCGCCAGCAGCCAAGATGTAGGATTCGGAGGACTAGCGGGGGGCGTCACCGGGGAGCTGTTTTTT
CDR3aa: CASSQDVGFGGLAGGVTGELFF
j_gene: TRBJ2-2
v_gene: TRBV4-3
d_gene: TRBD2
abundance: -

CDR3nt: TGTGCCAGCTTACCGGTGCAGCGGATGAACACTGAAGCTTTCTTT
CDR3aa: CASLPVQRMNTEAFF
j_gene: TRBJ1-1
v_gene: TRBV18
d_gene: -
abundance: -

CDR3nt: TGTGCCAGCACCCCCCGGGAGGAACCCGGGGAGCTGTTTTTT
CDR3aa: CASTPREEPGELFF
j_gene: TRBJ2-2
v_gene: TRBV5-6
d_gene: TRBD2
abundance: few

CDR3nt: TGTGCCATCAGTGAGTCGCAGGGTAGGTACGAGCAGTACTTC
CDR3aa: CAISESQGRYEQYF
j_gene: TRBJ2-7
v_gene: TRBV10-3
d_gene: -
abundance: -

CDR3nt: TGTGCCAGCAGCTTAACGGGGCCGGGACAGGGGGCTAATTCACCCCTCCACTTT
CDR3aa: CASSLTGPGQGANSPLHF
j_gene: TRBJ1-6
v_gene: TRBV7-3
d_gene: TRBD1
abundance: -

CDR3nt: TGTGCCAGCAGCTATTCCCGGGACAGAAATCAGCCCCAGCATTTT
CDR3aa: CASSYSRDRNQPQHF
j_gene: TRBJ1-5
v_gene: TRBV7-9
d_gene: TRBD1
abundance: -

CDR3nt: TGTGCCGGCTCCTCCGAGGAGGGGTCAAATTCACCCCTCCACTTT
CDR3aa: CAGSSEEGSNSPLHF
j_gene: TRBJ1-6
v_gene: TRBV30
d_gene: -
abundance: once

CDR3nt: TGTGCCAGCAGTGAAGCGACAGCTAACTATGGCTACACCTTC
CDR3aa: CASSEATANYGYTF
j_gene: TRBJ1-2
v_gene: TRBV6-1
d_gene: -
abundance: -

CDR3nt: TGTGCCAGCAGCCTGGTACGGGGCTATGGCTACACCTTC
CDR3aa: CASSLVRGYGYTF
j_gene: TRBJ1-2
v_gene: TRBV6-5
d_gene: -
abundance: -

CDR3nt: TGTGCCAGCAGTCCGGGACTGTTCTCTGGAAACACCATATATTTT
CDR3aa: CASSPGLFSGNTIYF
j_gene: TRBJ1-3
v_gene: TRBV6-2/TRBV6-3
d_gene: -
abundance: few

CDR3nt: TGTGCCATCAGTGAGCGGGGTCCCCAAGAGACCCAGTACTTC
CDR3aa: CAISERGPQETQYF
j_gene: TRBJ2-5
v_gene: TRBV10-3
d_gene: -
abundance: -

CDR3nt: TGTGCCAGCAGCGTCGGGGGGACAGATACGCAGTATTTT
CDR3aa: CASSVGGTDTQYF
j_gene: TRBJ2-3
v_gene: TRBV4-2
d_gene: TRBD2
abundance: -

CDR3nt: TGCGCCAGCAGTGAGTCGGGGACAACTGGAAACACCATATATTTT
CDR3aa: CASSESGTTGNTIYF
j_gene: TRBJ1-3
v_gene: TRBV10-2
d_gene: -
abundance: -

CDR3nt: TGCAGTGCTAGTGATACTAGCGGGAGGTACAATGAGCAGTTCTTC
CDR3aa: CSASDTSGRYNEQFF
j_gene: TRBJ2-1
v_gene: TRBV20-1
d_gene: TRBD2
abundance: -

CDR3nt: TGTGCCATCAGTTTGCACCAGGATACCTACGAGCAGTACTTC
CDR3aa: CAISLHQDTYEQYF
j_gene: TRBJ2-7
v_gene: TRBV10-3
d_gene: -
abundance: -

CDR3nt: TGTGCCAGCAGCCAAACCCTGTCGAGGGCCTACGAGCAGTACTTC
CDR3aa: CASSQTLSRAYEQYF
j_gene: TRBJ2-7
v_gene: TRBV3-1/TRBV3-2
d_gene: -
abundance: -

CDR3nt: TGTGCCAGCAGTTTATACAGAAACTATGGCTACACCTTC
CDR3aa: CASSLYRNYGYTF
j_gene: TRBJ1-2
v_gene: TRBV12-3/TRBV12-4
d_gene: -
abundance: -

CDR3nt: TGTGCCAGCAGCTTAAGGGCAGGGCATGGCTATGGCTACACCTTC
CDR3aa: CASSLRAGHGYGYTF
j_gene: TRBJ1-2
v_gene: TRBV11-1
d_gene: -
abundance: -

CDR3nt: TGTGCCAGCAGGCCAGGAGGTGGAAACACCATATATTTT
CDR3aa: CASRPGGGNTIYF
j_gene: TRBJ1-3
v_gene: TRBV12-3/TRBV12-4
d_gene: -
abundance: -

CDR3nt: TGTGCTAGCAGCTTACGGGCCCTCGAAACAGGGGAAGATCAGCCCCAGCATTTT
CDR3aa: CASSLRALETGEDQPQHF
j_gene: TRBJ1-5
v_gene: TRBV7-7
d_gene: TRBD1
abundance: -

CDR3nt: TGTGCCAGTAGTATAGTAGGTAGCGGGGGAAATGAGCAGTTCTTC
CDR3aa: CASSIVGSGGNEQFF
j_gene: TRBJ2-1
v_gene: TRBV19
d_gene: TRBD2
abundance: -

CDR3nt: TGTGCCAGCACCCCGACTAGCGGGGGGCCGGGGGAGCAGTTCTTC
CDR3aa: CASTPTSGGPGEQFF
j_gene: TRBJ2-1
v_gene: TRBV2
d_gene: TRBD2
abundance: -

CDR3nt: TGTGCCAGCAGCCCCGAAGGGGGCTCCCTCCTTAGCAATCAGCCCCAGCATTTT
CDR3aa: CASSPEGGSLLSNQPQHF
j_gene: TRBJ1-5
v_gene: TRBV7-9
d_gene: TRBD1
abundance: -

CDR3nt: TGTGCCAGCTCACTCGGAGGACAGGGAACCTATAATTCACCCCTCCACTTT
CDR3aa: CASSLGGQGTYNSPLHF
j_gene: TRBJ1-6
v_gene: TRBV18
d_gene: TRBD1
abundance: -

CDR3nt: TGTGCCTCGACCCGGGACTTCGAAGTTCGAACTAATGAAAAACTGTTTTTT
CDR3aa: CASTRDFEVRTNEKLFF
j_gene: TRBJ1-4
v_gene: TRBV19
d_gene: -
abundance: -

CDR3nt: TGTGCCAGTAGTCCCTATAGCGGGGGCGAATCCTACGAGCAGTACTTC
CDR3aa: CASSPYSGGESYEQYF
j_gene: TRBJ2-7
v_gene: TRBV19
d_gene: TRBD2
abundance: -

CDR3nt: TGTGCCAGCAGCAACAATACAGGTCCGGATGAAAAACTGTTTTTT
CDR3aa: CASSNNTGPDEKLFF
j_gene: TRBJ1-4
v_gene: TRBV7-9
d_gene: -
abundance: -

CDR3nt: TGTGCCAGCAGCGTAGCTACTACTCCCCAACAGGGCCGCTACACCTTC
CDR3aa: CASSVATTPQQGRYTF
j_gene: TRBJ1-2
v_gene: TRBV9
d_gene: -
abundance: -

CDR3nt: TGCAGCGTTGAGAAGGGAGGCGAAGATATTGGCTACACCTTC
CDR3aa: CSVEKGGEDIGYTF
j_gene: TRBJ1-2
v_gene: TRBV29-1
d_gene: -
abundance: -

CDR3nt: TGTGCCAGCTTAAGTGGAGGGAGATGGGGGCAGCCCCAGCATTTT
CDR3aa: CASLSGGRWGQPQHF
j_gene: TRBJ1-5
v_gene: TRBV6-5
d_gene: -
abundance: -

CDR3nt: TGTGCCAGCAGCCCAGAAGGGGGCATGAACACTGAAGCTTTCTTT
CDR3aa: CASSPEGGMNTEAFF
j_gene: TRBJ1-1
v_gene: TRBV7-2
d_gene: TRBD1
abundance: -

CDR3nt: TGTGCCTGGAGATCAAGGGGCGCGACCCAGTACTTC
CDR3aa: CAWRSRGATQYF
j_gene: TRBJ2-5
v_gene: TRBV30
d_gene: -
abundance: -

CDR3nt: TGTGCCACCGGACAGTCTTCGGGCACTGAAGCTTTCTTT
CDR3aa: CATGQSSGTEAFF
j_gene: TRBJ1-1
v_gene: TRBV12-3/TRBV12-4
d_gene: -
abundance: -

CDR3nt: TGTGCCAGCACATCGACAGGCCTGCTGGGGTATGGCTACACCTTC
CDR3aa: CASTSTGLLGYGYTF
j_gene: TRBJ1-2
v_gene: TRBV6-6
d_gene: -
abundance: -

CDR3nt: TGTGCCATACGACTAGACCCCACCACAGATACGCAGTATTTT
CDR3aa: CAIRLDPTTDTQYF
j_gene: TRBJ2-3
v_gene: TRBV2
d_gene: -
abundance: -

CDR3nt: TGTGCCAGCAGTTACCAACAGAAGGACTACGAGCAGTACTTC
CDR3aa: CASSYQQKDYEQYF
j_gene: TRBJ2-7
v_gene: TRBV6-6
d_gene: -
abundance: -

CDR3nt: TGTGCCAGCAGTTTTAGACGGGACAGACCCCAGCATTTT
CDR3aa: CASSFRRDRPQHF
j_gene: TRBJ1-5
v_gene: TRBV12-3/TRBV12-4
d_gene: TRBD1
abundance: -